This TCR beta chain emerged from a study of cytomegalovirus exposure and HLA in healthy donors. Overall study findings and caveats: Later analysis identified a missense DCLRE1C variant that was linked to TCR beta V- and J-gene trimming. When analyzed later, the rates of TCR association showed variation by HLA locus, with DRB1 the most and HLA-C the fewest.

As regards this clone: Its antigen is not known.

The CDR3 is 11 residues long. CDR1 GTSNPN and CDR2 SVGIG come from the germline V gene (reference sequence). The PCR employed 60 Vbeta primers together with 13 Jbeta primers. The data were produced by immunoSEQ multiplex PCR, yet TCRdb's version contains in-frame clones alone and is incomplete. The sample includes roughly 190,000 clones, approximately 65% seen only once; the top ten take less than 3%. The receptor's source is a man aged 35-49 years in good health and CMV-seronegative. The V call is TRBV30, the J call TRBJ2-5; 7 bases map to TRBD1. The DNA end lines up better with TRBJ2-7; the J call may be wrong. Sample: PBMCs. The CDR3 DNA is TGTGCCTGGGCCGGGACAGACGAGCAGTACTTC. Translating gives CAWAGTDEQYF.